This is a list of T cell receptor beta chains from one sample in a study of identifying expanded T cells in peripheral blood. Libraries were prepared by immunoSEQ multiplex PCR; TCRdb keeps only in-frame clonotypes and omits some of them. This table has around 68,000 clones, approximately 87% appearing once. The sample taken for sequencing was blood. The source of these receptors is a person aged 18 to 70 in good health. Each CDR3 is given with its conserved first and last residue. A D gene is named only where the DNA matches it firmly. A clone size is listed for some rows: how often the clone was seen (once, few, many), or a class if it is expanded.

clone size,J gene,V gene,D gene,CDR3 protein,CDR3 DNA
few,TRBJ1-3,TRBV27,.,CASRFSGAGNTIYF,TGTGCCAGCAGATTTTCAGGGGCAGGAAACACCATATATTTT
.,TRBJ2-1,TRBV19,TRBD1,CASSGGQGSDEQFF,TGTGCCAGTAGTGGGGGACAGGGTAGCGATGAGCAGTTCTTC
.,TRBJ2-3,TRBV4-2,.,CASSQDTGEVTDTQYF,TGTGCCAGCAGCCAAGATACGGGGGAGGTAACAGATACGCAGTATTTT
.,TRBJ2-1,TRBV11-2,TRBD2,CASSLRVRVGGGEVNEQFF,TGTGCCAGCAGCTTAAGGGTCAGGGTCGGTGGGGGGGAGGTAAATGAGCAGTTCTTC
.,TRBJ2-3,TRBV28,.,CASSFRGAWADTQYF,TGTGCCAGCAGTTTTAGGGGGGCCTGGGCAGATACGCAGTATTTT
.,TRBJ2-3,TRBV5-1,TRBD1,CASRDRVTDTQYF,TGCGCCAGCAGGGACAGGGTCACAGATACGCAGTATTTT
.,TRBJ1-1,TRBV7-9,.,CASSLPSTRNTEAFF,TGTGCCAGCAGCTTACCCTCGACCAGAAACACTGAAGCTTTCTTT
.,TRBJ2-5,TRBV4-1,.,CASSQGEAKGETQYF,TGCGCCAGCAGCCAAGGTGAGGCGAAGGGAGAGACCCAGTACTTC
once,TRBJ2-3,TRBV2,.,CASSDRDTTDTQYF,TGTGCCAGCAGTGACAGGGATACTACAGATACGCAGTATTTT
.,TRBJ2-2,TRBV13,.,CASSVREGTGELFF,TGTGCCAGCAGCGTCAGGGAAGGCACCGGGGAGCTGTTTTTT
.,TRBJ2-7,TRBV28,TRBD2,CASSPGGESFYEQYF,TGTGCCAGCAGCCCCGGGGGGGAATCGTTCTACGAGCAGTACTTC
.,TRBJ2-5,TRBV15,TRBD1,CATSRPKDRGSETQYF,TGTGCCACCAGCAGACCAAAGGACAGGGGTTCGGAGACCCAGTACTTC
few,TRBJ2-1,TRBV6-4,TRBD2,CASSEGAGEYNEQFF,TGTGCCAGCAGTGAGGGAGCGGGGGAATACAATGAGCAGTTCTTC
.,TRBJ2-3,TRBV6-4,TRBD2,CASSPAGGPDTQYF,TGTGCCAGCAGCCCGGCGGGGGGGCCAGATACGCAGTATTTT
.,TRBJ2-1,TRBV7-3,TRBD1,CASSLSTGVDEQFF,TGTGCCAGCAGCTTATCGACAGGGGTTGATGAGCAGTTCTTC
.,TRBJ2-3,TRBV7-7,.,CASSAVGSTDTQYF,TGTGCCAGCAGCGCGGTAGGGAGCACAGATACGCAGTATTTT
.,TRBJ2-5,TRBV9,.,CASSVAPGKETQYF,TGTGCCAGCAGCGTAGCGCCGGGAAAAGAGACCCAGTACTTC
.,TRBJ2-3,TRBV7-2,.,CASSRRGGSTDTQYF,TGTGCCAGCAGTCGTAGAGGGGGAAGCACAGATACGCAGTATTTT
few,TRBJ2-1,TRBV6-4,TRBD2,CASSDSVAGGNNEQFF,TGTGCCAGCAGTGACTCTGTAGCGGGGGGGAACAATGAGCAGTTCTTC
.,TRBJ1-3,TRBV28,TRBD1,CASSLWGGTGRNTIYF,TGTGCCAGCAGTTTATGGGGCGGGACAGGGAGAAACACCATATATTTT
.,TRBJ1-2,TRBV6-5,TRBD1,CATGDSKNYGYTF,TGTGCCACCGGGGACAGCAAAAACTATGGCTACACCTTC
few,TRBJ1-1,TRBV5-1,.,CASTSGTMNTEAFF,TGCGCCAGCACCTCCGGGACGATGAACACTGAAGCTTTCTTT
.,TRBJ2-3,TRBV2,TRBD1,CASSVDRDTDTQYF,TGTGCCAGCAGTGTTGACAGGGATACAGATACGCAGTATTTT
once,TRBJ2-1,TRBV4-3,TRBD1,CASSQEGQGSYNEQFF,TGCGCCAGCAGCCAAGAGGGACAGGGATCCTACAATGAGCAGTTCTTC
.,TRBJ2-7,TRBV28,.,CASSLDYEQYF,TGTGCCAGCAGTTTAGACTACGAGCAGTACTTC
.,TRBJ2-7,TRBV21-1,.,CASSKPGSHEQYF,TGTGCCAGCAGCAAACCAGGGTCCCACGAGCAGTACTTC
.,TRBJ2-7,TRBV7-2,.,CASSLTGLGEQYF,TGTGCCAGCAGCTTAACAGGGCTTGGCGAGCAGTACTTC
once,TRBJ2-1,TRBV27,.,CASSLLASPGAPNEQFF,TGTGCCAGCAGTTTATTAGCGAGCCCCGGAGCTCCCAATGAGCAGTTCTTC
.,TRBJ2-6,TRBV6-4,.,CASSEGAGANVLTF,TGTGCCAGCAGTGAGGGGGCTGGGGCCAACGTCCTGACTTTC
.,TRBJ2-2,TRBV9,.,CASSVENVRGVRTGELFF,TGTGCCAGCAGCGTAGAAAACGTCAGGGGGGTTCGCACCGGGGAGCTGTTTTTT
.,TRBJ2-7,TRBV4-3,.,CASSQDRAPGYEQYF,TGCGCCAGCAGCCAGGACCGGGCTCCGGGCTACGAGCAGTACTTC
.,TRBJ2-3,TRBV7-3,TRBD2,CASSLTGVPLAGWDTDTQYF,TGTGCCAGCAGCTTAACGGGGGTCCCACTAGCGGGGTGGGACACAGATACGCAGTATTTT
.,TRBJ1-5,TRBV5-1,.,CASSTGSGQPQHF,TGCGCCAGCAGCACAGGGAGTGGGCAGCCCCAGCATTTT
.,TRBJ1-2,TRBV28,TRBD1,CASIPGTGGFGYTF,TGTGCCAGCATTCCAGGGACAGGGGGCTTTGGCTACACCTTC
.,TRBJ2-7,TRBV7-9,.,CASSFEGEQYF,TGTGCCAGCAGCTTTGAGGGCGAGCAGTACTTC
.,TRBJ2-3,TRBV6-4,TRBD2,CASSALAGGTDTQYF,TGTGCCAGCAGTGCCCTAGCGGGGGGCACAGATACGCAGTATTTT
.,TRBJ1-1,TRBV6-5,TRBD1,CASSLWTGSTEAFF,TGTGCCAGCAGTCTTTGGACAGGGAGCACTGAAGCTTTCTTT
.,TRBJ2-2,TRBV9,TRBD2,CASSSALRELTGELFF,TGTGCCAGCAGCTCGGCTTTGCGGGAGTTAACCGGGGAGCTGTTTTTT
.,TRBJ1-4,TRBV29-1,.,CSVEARQVGGEKLFF,TGCAGCGTTGAAGCCCGACAGGTCGGGGGTGAAAAACTGTTTTTT
.,TRBJ2-1,TRBV7-9,TRBD2,CASSLYAGEGEQFF,TGTGCCAGCAGCTTATACGCGGGAGAGGGGGAGCAGTTCTTC
.,TRBJ2-1,TRBV7-8,.,CASSPPRGGKRGNEQFF,TGTGCCAGCAGCCCACCCCGTGGGGGCAAGAGGGGCAATGAGCAGTTCTTC
.,TRBJ2-4,TRBV28,.,CASRRRAIKNIQYF,TGTGCCAGCAGACGCCGGGCTATCAAAAACATTCAGTACTTC
.,TRBJ2-6,TRBV27,.,CASSLVGSFGANVLTF,TGTGCCAGCAGTCTGGTAGGGTCGTTCGGGGCCAACGTCCTGACTTTC
.,TRBJ2-2,TRBV5-1,.,CASSLARNTGELFF,TGCGCCAGCAGCTTGGCCAGGAACACCGGGGAGCTGTTTTTT
.,TRBJ2-1,TRBV4-3,.,CASSQDPERASYNEQFF,TGCGCCAGCAGCCAAGACCCGGAGCGGGCCTCCTACAATGAGCAGTTCTTC
.,TRBJ1-5,TRBV2,TRBD1,CASSEWGQGPSNQPQHF,TGTGCCAGCAGTGAGTGGGGACAGGGGCCATCAAATCAGCCCCAGCATTTT
.,TRBJ2-7,TRBV9,.,CASSAKSSYEQYF,TGTGCCAGCAGCGCCAAGAGCTCCTACGAGCAGTACTTC
.,TRBJ2-7,TRBV5-4,TRBD1,CASSLDRVSYEQYF,TGTGCCAGCAGCTTAGACAGGGTTTCCTACGAGCAGTACTTC
.,TRBJ2-7,TRBV5-4,TRBD2,CASSLASGTYEQYF,TGTGCCAGCAGCTTGGCTAGCGGAACCTACGAGCAGTACTTC
few,TRBJ2-7,TRBV10-2,.,CASSEEEIRSYEQYF,TGCGCCAGCAGTGAGGAGGAGATCCGCTCCTACGAGCAGTACTTC
medium-sized,TRBJ1-5,TRBV30,.,CAWSQPQHF,TGTGCCTGGAGTCAGCCCCAGCATTTT